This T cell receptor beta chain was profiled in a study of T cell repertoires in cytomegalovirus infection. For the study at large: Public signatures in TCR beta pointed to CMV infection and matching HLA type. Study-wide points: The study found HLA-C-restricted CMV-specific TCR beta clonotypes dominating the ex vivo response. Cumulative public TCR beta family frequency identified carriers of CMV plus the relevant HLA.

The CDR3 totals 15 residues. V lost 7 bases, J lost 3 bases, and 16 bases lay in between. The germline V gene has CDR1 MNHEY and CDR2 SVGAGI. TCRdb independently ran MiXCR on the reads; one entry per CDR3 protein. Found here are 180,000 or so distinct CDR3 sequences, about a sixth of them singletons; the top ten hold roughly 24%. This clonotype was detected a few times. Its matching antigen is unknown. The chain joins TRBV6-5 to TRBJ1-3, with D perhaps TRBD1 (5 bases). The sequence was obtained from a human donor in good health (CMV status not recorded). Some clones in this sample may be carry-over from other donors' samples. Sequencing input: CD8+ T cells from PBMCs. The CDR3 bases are TGTGCCAGCACCCTTACCGGGGCGGATGGAAACACCATATATTTT. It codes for CASTLTGADGNTIYF.